The 6 T cell receptor beta chains below all came from one sample that was sequenced in a study of blood T cell repertoires in COVID-19. Sequenced by immunoSEQ multiplex PCR; TCRdb stores in-frame clones only, minus some. Altogether 20,000 to 30,000 clones are present, 90% to 95% being singletons, with the ten largest covering around 8.3%. Material for sequencing was peripheral blood. These receptors all stem from a human donor in a cohort sampled during active COVID-19.

J is TRBJ2-3 and V is TRBV9; 7 nucleotides match TRBD2. Trimming cost V 3 bases and J 6 bases; bases outside gene matches: 16. The CDR3 length is 17 residues. CDR1 is SGDLS, CDR2 YYNGEE, per germline. The CDR3 nucleotides are TGTGCCAGCAGCGACCCCACCGGCGCGGGAGTTAGGGATACGCAGTATTTT. Translating it yields CASSDPTGAGVRDTQYF.

This clone appeared a single time. The chain has TRBV13 and TRBJ1-3; TRBD1 matches at 9 bases. V lost 3 bases to trimming and J lost 5 bases; unmatched junction nucleotides: 17. This CDR3 is built from 19 residues. From germline, CDR1 is PRHDT and CDR2 FYEKMQ (reference sequence). The CDR3 reads CASSFNPLTHRGQRNTIYF. The CDR3 DNA reads as TGTGCCAGCAGCTTCAACCCACTTACCCACAGGGGGCAAAGAAACACCATATATTTT.

This chain joins TRBV2 and TRBJ2-7; 12 nucleotides align to TRBD1. The germline CDR1 and CDR2 sequences are SNHLY and FYNNEI. The CDR3 loop spans 16 amino acids. V shed 6 bases, J shed 3 bases, and the junction held 9 bases outside the gene matches. This chain's CDR3 is CASRARDRGRLYEQYF. CDR3 coding DNA: TGTGCCAGCAGAGCCCGGGACAGGGGGCGCCTCTACGAGCAGTACTTC.

The chain joins TRBV15 to TRBJ1-1, with D hard to call. CDR1 and CDR2 (germline): LNHNV, YYDKDF (reference sequence). This CDR3 spans 14 amino acids. Deletions cut 0 bases from V and 5 bases from J, with 10 bases between. This chain's CDR3 is CATSRDLRGTEAFF. CDR3 bases: TGTGCCACCAGCAGAGACTTGCGGGGAACTGAAGCTTTCTTT.

The chain combines TRBV27 with TRBJ1-1; no definite D call. V lost 4 bases and J lost 1, with 10 bases in between. The CDR3 is 14 residues long. Germline V lookup: CDR1 MNHEY, CDR2 SMNVEV (reference sequence). CDR3 nucleotides: TGTGCCAGCAGTTCACGTCGCGCGAACACTGAAGCTTTCTTT. It is translated as CASSSRRANTEAFF.

The V call is TRBV28, the J call TRBJ2-3; tentative D call: TRBD1 (6 bases). Trimming took 8 bases from V and 0 from J, leaving 9 bases between them. Germline-derived CDR1 and CDR2 are MDHEN and SYDVKM. The CDR3 has 13 residues. The CDR3 coding sequence is TGTGCCAGCCGACAGGAGAGCACAGATACGCAGTATTTT. It specifies CASRQESTDTQYF.